This record looks at one T cell receptor (beta chain) sequence and its context. The germline V gene encodes CDR1 MGHRA and CDR2 YSYEKL. CDR3 length equals 14 residues. Germline trimming cut 1 base from V and 8 bases from J; bases unmatched to any gene: 6. These data originate in a study of blood T cell repertoires in COVID-19. Across the whole study: The origin of the acute and convalescent COVID-19 samples was the United States, Italy and Spain. T cells, B-cell-depleted T cells, or PBMCs provided the cDNA or gDNA that served as material.

Source study methods: Quantification of nucleated cells was approximated via reference gene primer amplification. Profiled with immunoSEQ multiplex PCR; TCRdb holds only in-frame clones, not every one. The D gene and trimming were derived from the DNA, and the V and J assignments and clone size from that table. The sample contains roughly 160,000 clones, over 80% of which appear only once. The rearrangement links TRBV4-1 to TRBJ1-2; 8 bases match TRBD1. The TCR comes from a woman aged 55-70 years who had recovered from COVID-19. Sequenced: peripheral blood. CDR3 sequence: CASSQAGTGIGYTF. Here the CDR3 DNA reads TGCGCCAGCAGCCAAGCCGGGACAGGAATCGGCTACACCTTC.